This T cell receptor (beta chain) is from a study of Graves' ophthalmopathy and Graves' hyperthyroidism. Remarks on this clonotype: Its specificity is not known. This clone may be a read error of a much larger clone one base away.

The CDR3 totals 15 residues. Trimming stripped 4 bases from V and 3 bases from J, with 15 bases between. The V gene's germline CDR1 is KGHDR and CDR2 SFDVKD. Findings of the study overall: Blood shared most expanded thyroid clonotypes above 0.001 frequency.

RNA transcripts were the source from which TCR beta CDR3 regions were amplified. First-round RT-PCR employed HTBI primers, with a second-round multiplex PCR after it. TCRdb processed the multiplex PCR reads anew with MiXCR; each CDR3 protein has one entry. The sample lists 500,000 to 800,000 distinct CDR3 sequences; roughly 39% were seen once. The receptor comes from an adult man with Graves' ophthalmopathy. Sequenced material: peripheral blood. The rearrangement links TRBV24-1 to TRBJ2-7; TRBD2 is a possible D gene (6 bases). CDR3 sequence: CATSDSGSGCYEQYF. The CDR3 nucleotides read TGTGCCACCAGTGACTCCGGGAGCGGATGCTACGAGCAGTACTTC.